This TCR beta chain originates from a study of shared clonotypes between healthy human individuals. The repertoire was sequenced with immunoSEQ multiplex PCR; TCRdb's copy has only in-frame clones and lacks some. Seen here are some 2,500,000 clones, 80% to 95% observed once, and the top ten hold about 0.34%. The CDR3 is 13 residues long. Germline CDR1 and CDR2: LNHDA and SQIVND (reference sequence). Trimming cost V 5 bases and J 8 bases, with 15 bases left between them. This chain uses TRBV19 with TRBJ1-2; D may be TRBD1 (6 bases). The clonotype was recovered from a man between 18 and 35 years old in good health. Some clones in this sample may be carry-over from other donors' samples. Sequenced: naive CD4+ T cells from PBMCs. Specified subset: CD45RA+ positively selected. As DNA, the CDR3 is TGTGCCAGTAGTGATACAGGGACTATCGGCTACACCTTC. Amino acid sequence: CASSDTGTIGYTF.